The 31 T cell receptor beta chains listed next were all sequenced from one sample in a study of T-cell memory formation after mild COVID-19 (dated by TCRdb to the early 2020s). Libraries were prepared through 5' RACE. Sequenced using an Illumina NovaSeq 6000. TCRdb redid the processing of the public reads, applying fastp at Q25 and MiXCR, and retained in-frame beta chains. Each CDR3 protein gets just one entry, which takes the most common genes and DNA from the rows behind it. For this sample the table gives about 90,000 distinct CDR3 sequences, of which about 13% were detected only once. The ten largest clones capture about 28% of the sample. Sequencing was performed on PBMCs or a T cell subset sorted from them (not recorded which). The source of these receptors is an adult woman who had mild COVID-19 (a few samples of this study predate the infection). The sample titles of this study are shuffled in the database, so cell type and time point are left out; the donor was told from shared clones.

CDR3 residues: CSARSRNTEAFF. DNA of the CDR3: TGCAGTGCTAGGAGTAGGAACACTGAAGCTTTCTTT. This chain connects TRBV20-1 to TRBJ1-1, with D uncertain. V dropped 3 bases and J dropped 1 base, with 6 bases sitting between them. This CDR3 has 12 residues. Germline CDR1 is DFQATT and CDR2 is SNEGSKA (reference sequence).

This chain uses TRBV7-6 with TRBJ2-2, with unresolved D. CDR3 size: 12 residues. Germline assignment: CDR1 SGHVS and CDR2 FNYEAQ. V was trimmed by 6 bases and J by 4 bases, leaving 6 bases between them. CDR3 nucleotide sequence: TGTGCCAGCAGTTATACCACCGGGGAGCTGTTTTTT. Its protein product is CASSYTTGELFF.

This clonotype was seen a few times. V and J are TRBV25-1 and TRBJ2-7, with D perhaps being TRBD1 or TRBD2 (5 bases each). The CDR3 extends over 16 amino acids. Germline V gene sequence: CDR1 MGHDK, CDR2 SYGVNS. The V end lost 4 bases, the J end lost 3 bases, and 19 bases lay between the germline ends. In DNA form, the CDR3 reads TGTGCCAGCAGTGTCGGGACGGTTTATGGACTCTACGAGCAGTACTTC. It translates to CASSVGTVYGLYEQYF.

There are a few counts of this clonotype. The gene calls are TRBV7-9 and TRBJ2-7; D is ambiguous. The CDR3 totals 13 residues. Germline values: CDR1 SEHNR, CDR2 FQNEAQ (reference sequence). V gave up 5 bases and J gave up 5 bases, with 13 bases separating them. Here the CDR3 reads CASSIINADEQYF. The CDR3 nucleotides are TGTGCCAGCAGCATAATCAACGCGGACGAGCAGTACTTC.

This clonotype was observed a handful of times. The rearrangement links TRBV12-3 or TRBV12-4 to TRBJ2-7, with a possible D match to TRBD1 (5 bases). The germline V and J ends were trimmed by 5 bases and 0 bases, with 14 bases remaining between them. There are 15 residues in the CDR3. The CDR3 DNA reads TGTGCCAGCAGTCCAACAGGTAGAAGCTCCTACGAGCAGTACTTC. Amino acid sequence: CASSPTGRSSYEQYF.

This chain links TRBV20-1 with TRBJ2-2; D is ambiguous. The length of the CDR3 is 16 residues. V was cut by 2 bases and J by 7 bases, with 20 bases left in between. Germline V gives CDR1 DFQATT, CDR2 SNEGSKA (reference sequence). The CDR3 is CSARISASDGIGELFF. The CDR3 region has the DNA TGCAGTGCTAGAATATCCGCCTCGGACGGTATCGGGGAGCTGTTTTTT.

This clonotype was seen more than once but under ten times. This rearrangement joins TRBV5-5 to TRBJ2-2; D gene uncertain. V lost 1 base and J 8 bases, leaving 9 bases between the germline ends. Germline values: CDR1 SGHKS, CDR2 YYEKEE (reference sequence). The CDR3 length is 13 residues. CDR3 sequence: CASSLRPPGELFF. The CDR3 nucleotides read TGTGCCAGCAGCTTGAGACCCCCAGGGGAGCTGTTTTTT.

This clonotype was recorded a few times. This chain uses TRBV6-5 with TRBJ2-7; D gene uncertain. Germline V CDR1 and CDR2: MNHEY, SVGAGI. The CDR3 extends over 15 amino acids. Trimming cost V 0 bases and J 1 base, with 10 bases left between them. CDR3 in DNA: TGTGCCAGCAGTTACTCGACCTTGGGGTCCTACGAGCAGTACTTC. This sequence encodes CASSYSTLGSYEQYF.

This clonotype has only a few counts. This sequence joins TRBV4-2 and TRBJ1-1; 8 nucleotides agree with TRBD1. V was pared by 4 bases and J by 2 bases, with 12 bases of the junction left unmatched. The germline CDR1 and CDR2 sequences are LGHNA and YNFKEQ. The CDR3 is 17 residues long. CDR3 protein: CASSPEWTGMANTEAFF. The DNA for the CDR3 is TGTGCCAGCAGCCCGGAATGGACAGGGATGGCAAACACTGAAGCTTTCTTT.

This clonotype was seen a single time. CDR3 in DNA: TGTGCCAGCAGGTCGGGAGCCTACTACGAGCAGTACTTC. This encodes CASRSGAYYEQYF. The chain has TRBV6-6 and TRBJ2-7; D may be TRBD2 (6 bases). This CDR3 comprises 13 residues. The V end lost 6 bases, the J end lost 3 bases, and 12 bases lay between the germline ends. Germline CDR1 is MNHNY and CDR2 is SVGAGI (reference sequence).

This chain joins TRBV25-1 and TRBJ2-7; D call uncertain. The ends were cut back, 2 bases at V and 2 bases at J, with 22 bases in the middle. Germline lookup yields CDR1 MGHDK and CDR2 SYGVNS. The CDR3 has 18 residues. CDR3 protein: CASSEGPSGEGRPYEQYF. The CDR3 nucleotides are TGTGCCAGCAGTGAAGGCCCCTCAGGAGAAGGAAGACCCTACGAGCAGTACTTC.

This clonotype was seen a few times. This chain uses TRBV6-6 with TRBJ2-3; 9 nucleotides align to TRBD1. CDR1 MNHNY and CDR2 SVGAGI come from the germline V gene (reference sequence). This CDR3 is 18 amino acids long. Unmatched junction bases numbered 10, after V lost 0 bases and J lost 3 bases. The CDR3 region has the DNA TGTGCCAGCAGTTACTCGATTCGGACAGGGGTTAGAACAGATACGCAGTATTTT. Protein sequence: CASSYSIRTGVRTDTQYF.

The sample holds a few counts of this clonotype. The chain employs TRBV4-3 and TRBJ2-7, with 8 bases that match TRBD2. The V segment lost 0 bases and the J segment 3 bases; nucleotides outside the gene matches: 4. Germline V gene sequence: CDR1 LGHNA, CDR2 YSLEER. The CDR3 has 15 residues. In DNA, the CDR3 is TGCGCCAGCAGCCAAGACCAGCGGGGGATCTACGAGCAGTACTTC. Amino acid sequence: CASSQDQRGIYEQYF.

The genes are TRBV20-1 and TRBJ2-7; no definite D call. The V gene's germline CDR1 is DFQATT and CDR2 SNEGSKA (reference sequence). The CDR3 has 13 amino acids. Trimming removed 0 bases from V and 6 bases from J, with 12 bases in between. CDR3 nucleotide sequence: TGCAGTGCTAGAGATATAACCAGGAGCGAGCAGTACTTC. Amino acids: CSARDITRSEQYF.

The genes are TRBV11-2 and TRBJ2-5, with 8 bases fitting TRBD2. Germline lookup yields CDR1 SGHAT and CDR2 FQNNGV. V was pared by 7 bases and J by 7 bases, with 11 bases of the junction left unmatched. CDR3 length equals 14 residues. For the CDR3, the DNA is TGTGCCAGCAACTCCGGACTAGCCCAGGTGACCCAGTACTTC. Translating it yields CASNSGLAQVTQYF.

This clonotype came up a few times. The J gene is TRBJ2-6, the V gene TRBV9, with D hard to call. Germline V gene data show CDR1 as SGDLS and CDR2 as YYNGEE. The V and J ends lost 2 bases and 0 bases respectively, with 6 bases between them. There are 15 residues in the CDR3. CDR3 protein: CASSVTVSGANVLTF. The CDR3 DNA sequence: TGTGCCAGCAGCGTCACAGTCTCTGGGGCCAACGTCCTGACTTTC.

This rearrangement joins TRBV7-2 to TRBJ1-2, with 7 bases lining up with TRBD1. Germline V gene data show CDR1 as SGHTA and CDR2 as FQGNSA. The CDR3 totals 16 residues. The V gene end was trimmed by 1 base and the J gene end by 3 bases; junction bases not matched to a gene: 8. The CDR3 DNA sequence: TGTGCCAGCAGCTTAGAGATAGGGGGCGGAGACTATGGCTACACCTTC. Its protein is CASSLEIGGGDYGYTF.

In this sample, this clonotype turned up a few times. The CDR3 is CASSFTDTSLDEQFF. DNA for the CDR3: TGTGCCAGCAGCTTCACGGACACGAGTTTGGATGAGCAGTTCTTC. The rearrangement joins TRBV7-2 to TRBJ2-1, with a tentative D call TRBD1 (5 bases). V lost 3 bases and J lost 8, with 17 bases in between. In germline, CDR1 is SGHTA, CDR2 FQGNSA. CDR3 length equals 15 residues.

This clonotype was picked up a small number of times. This chain uses TRBV5-1 with TRBJ2-3; D remains ambiguous. This CDR3 region has 15 residues. V lost 4 bases and J lost 2, with 14 bases in between. The germline CDR1 and CDR2 sequences are SGHRS and YFSETQ. The CDR3: CASSVPVGNTDTQYF. The CDR3 region has the DNA TGCGCCAGCAGCGTACCAGTGGGGAACACAGATACGCAGTATTTT.

This clonotype turned up a few times. The V and J genes are TRBV30 and TRBJ2-3; TRBD1 matches at 8 bases. Trimming at V came to 3 bases and at J to 1 base, leaving 6 bases not matched to a gene. Germline V gene data show CDR1 as GTSNPN and CDR2 as SVGIG (reference sequence). The CDR3 is 15 residues long. The CDR3 region has the DNA TGTGCCTGGAGCCTCCCGGGACAGGGCACAGATACGCAGTATTTT. It yields the protein CAWSLPGQGTDTQYF.

This clonotype was recorded many times. The chain links TRBV29-1 to TRBJ2-3; 12 nucleotides align to TRBD2. CDR3 length: 13 amino acids. The J segment lost 5 bases and the V segment lost 6 bases, leaving 3 bases of the junction unmatched. Germline lookup yields CDR1 SQVTM and CDR2 ANQGSEA. CDR3 residues: CSVPTSGRDTQYF. In DNA, the CDR3 is TGCAGCGTCCCGACTAGCGGGAGAGATACGCAGTATTTT.

This clonotype has only a few counts. The V gene is TRBV4-2, the J gene TRBJ1-2; perhaps TRBD1 as D (5 bases). Germline loops: CDR1 LGHNA, CDR2 YNFKEQ. This CDR3 contains 14 residues. Trimming pared 0 bases from V and 4 bases from J, leaving 9 bases between. CDR3 in amino acids: CASSQEVDSYGYTF. The DNA for the CDR3 is TGTGCCAGCAGCCAAGAGGTTGACAGCTATGGCTACACCTTC.

V usage is TRBV6-5 and J usage is TRBJ2-2, with unresolved D. The CDR3 length is 15 residues. V lost 4 bases and J 1 base, leaving 10 bases between the germline ends. CDR1 is MNHEY, CDR2 SVGAGI, per germline. The CDR3 here is CASSSILMNTGELFF. CDR3 DNA: TGTGCCAGCAGTTCCATTCTCATGAACACCGGGGAGCTGTTTTTT.

A few counts support this clonotype. The CDR3 DNA reads TGCGCCAGCCGGAGCGGAGGCACAGATACGCAGTATTTT. It encodes CASRSGGTDTQYF. The chain carries TRBV5-1 and TRBJ2-3, with TRBD2 as a possible D gene (5 bases). V gave up 7 bases and J gave up 1 base, with 10 bases separating them. This CDR3 comprises 13 residues. Per the germline V gene, CDR1 is SGHRS and CDR2 is YFSETQ.

The V and J genes are TRBV9 and TRBJ1-4; D may be TRBD1 (6 bases). This CDR3 is built from 14 residues. V dropped 3 bases and J dropped 8 bases, with 14 bases sitting between them. CDR1 is SGDLS and CDR2 is YYNGEE in the germline V gene. The CDR3 loop reads CASSEGGRDEKLFF. The CDR3 nucleotides are TGTGCCAGCAGCGAGGGGGGGAGGGACGAAAAACTGTTTTTT.

This clonotype was picked up a small number of times. The gene calls are TRBV7-2 and TRBJ2-7; D not certain. From germline, CDR1 is SGHTA and CDR2 FQGNSA. V shed 1 base and J shed 3 bases, with 4 bases lying between them. The CDR3 length is 12 residues. This CDR3 is CASSLVDYEQYF. The DNA for the CDR3 is TGTGCCAGCAGCTTAGTGGACTACGAGCAGTACTTC.

The V and J genes are TRBV25-1 and TRBJ2-5, with D possibly being TRBD2 (5 bases). The CDR3 extends over 15 amino acids. Germline V gene sequence: CDR1 MGHDK, CDR2 SYGVNS. The V end was cut by 1 base, the J end by 3 bases, with 12 bases between. In DNA, the CDR3 is TGTGCCAGCAGTGAATTTCAGGACGGGGAAGAGACCCAGTACTTC. Translation: CASSEFQDGEETQYF.

This clonotype was seen a few times. The CDR3 is CASSLDGLAGEAYNEQFF. Written as DNA, the CDR3 is TGTGCCAGCAGCTTAGACGGACTAGCGGGAGAAGCCTACAATGAGCAGTTCTTC. The gene calls are TRBV11-2 and TRBJ2-1, with TRBD2 identical over 13 bases. This CDR3 has 18 amino acids. From germline, CDR1 is SGHAT and CDR2 FQNNGV. After removal of 0 bases from V and 2 bases from J, the junction contained 4 bases not matched to a gene.

This clonotype was counted only a few times. The chain is built from TRBV7-8 and TRBJ2-7, with D possibly TRBD2 on 6 matching bases. This CDR3 has 13 amino acids. Trimming pared 7 bases from V and 3 bases from J, leaving 13 bases between. Per germline, CDR1 SGHVS and CDR2 FQNEAQ. CDR3 sequence reads: CASIYGGSYEQYF. CDR3 DNA: TGTGCCAGCATCTATGGGGGGAGCTACGAGCAGTACTTC.

This chain uses TRBV5-1 with TRBJ1-1, with TRBD1 identical over 10 bases. The CDR3 extends over 16 amino acids. J was trimmed by 2 bases and V by 4 bases; bases with no gene match: 8. Germline assignment: CDR1 SGHRS and CDR2 YFSETQ. The CDR3 loop is CASSGGQGPPNTEAFF. The CDR3 DNA follows: TGCGCCAGCAGCGGGGGACAGGGGCCACCCAACACTGAAGCTTTCTTT.

This clonotype was detected a few times. The chain links TRBV7-9 to TRBJ2-2; either TRBD1 or TRBD2 may fit D (5 bases each). The V end was cut by 5 bases, the J end by 1 base, with 11 bases between. This CDR3 has 15 amino acids. The germline V gene encodes CDR1 SEHNR and CDR2 FQNEAQ (reference sequence). Written as DNA, the CDR3 is TGTGCCAGCAGCCCGGTGGGGGAGAACACCGGGGAGCTGTTTTTT. Translated: CASSPVGENTGELFF.